The source of this T cell receptor (beta chain) is a study of T-cell memory formation after mild COVID-19. Study findings and constraints: Clones that shrank (day 15 to 85) were balanced CD4/CD8, whereas later expanders leaned CD4+. Researchers could not confirm that second-wave clones peaking on day 37 targeted SARS-CoV-2. The CD4+ clones that contracted clustered mainly within CM and EM, and the CD8+ clones concentrated in EMRA. Some SARS-CoV-2-responding clones were already detected in memory before infection.

TCRdb re-derived calls from the 5' RACE reads in MiXCR, one entry per CDR3 protein. The sample has approximately 450,000 distinct CDR3 sequences, around a sixth seen once; the top ten hold roughly 12%. This clonotype was counted only a few times. Its antigen remains unknown. Germline V CDR1 and CDR2: LGHNA, YNFKEQ. This CDR3 contains 17 residues. The germline V and J ends were trimmed by 4 bases and 0 bases, with 17 bases remaining between them. V is TRBV4-2 and J is TRBJ2-3, with D maybe TRBD2 (7 bases). This TCR was sampled from an adult woman who had mild COVID-19 (a few samples of this study predate the infection). Cell type and time point are not known. The sequenced sample was PBMCs or a T cell subset sorted from them (not recorded which). CDR3 sequence (DNA): TGTGCCAGCAGCCGGACCGGGGGGCATTCTAGCACAGATACGCAGTATTTT. As protein: CASSRTGGHSSTDTQYF.